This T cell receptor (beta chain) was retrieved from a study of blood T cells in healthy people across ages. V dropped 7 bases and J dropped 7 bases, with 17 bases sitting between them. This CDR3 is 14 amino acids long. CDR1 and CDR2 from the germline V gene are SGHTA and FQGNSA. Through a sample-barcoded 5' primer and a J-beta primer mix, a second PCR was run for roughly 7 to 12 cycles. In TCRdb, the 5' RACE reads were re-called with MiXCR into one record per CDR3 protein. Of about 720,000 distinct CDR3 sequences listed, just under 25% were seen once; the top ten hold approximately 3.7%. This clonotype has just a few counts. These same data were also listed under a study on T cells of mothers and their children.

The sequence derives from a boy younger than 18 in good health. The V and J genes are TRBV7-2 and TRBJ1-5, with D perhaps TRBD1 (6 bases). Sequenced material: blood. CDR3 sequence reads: CASNLAGVGQPQHF. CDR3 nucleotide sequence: TGTGCCAGCAACCTGGCAGGGGTAGGGCAGCCCCAGCATTTT.